This T cell receptor beta chain derives from a study of beta chain features in type 1 diabetes. cDNA synthesis used the whole RNA isolate, giving expressed TCRB sequences. Using immunoSEQ multiplex PCR, the repertoire was profiled, and TCRdb retains in-frame clones only, with some absent. The data show hundreds of thousands of clones, roughly 10% seen once. In germline, CDR1 is SQVTM, CDR2 ANQGSEA. V shed 5 bases and J shed 7 bases, with 18 bases lying between them. CDR3 size: 14 residues. This TCR came from a woman under 30 in good health. The sample consisted of naive CD4+ T cells from blood. V gene TRBV29-1 combines with J gene TRBJ2-1; D is ambiguous. The CDR3 DNA reads TGCAGCGTTACCGGGTATTCTAACGGGAATGAGCAGTTCTTC. As protein: CSVTGYSNGNEQFF.